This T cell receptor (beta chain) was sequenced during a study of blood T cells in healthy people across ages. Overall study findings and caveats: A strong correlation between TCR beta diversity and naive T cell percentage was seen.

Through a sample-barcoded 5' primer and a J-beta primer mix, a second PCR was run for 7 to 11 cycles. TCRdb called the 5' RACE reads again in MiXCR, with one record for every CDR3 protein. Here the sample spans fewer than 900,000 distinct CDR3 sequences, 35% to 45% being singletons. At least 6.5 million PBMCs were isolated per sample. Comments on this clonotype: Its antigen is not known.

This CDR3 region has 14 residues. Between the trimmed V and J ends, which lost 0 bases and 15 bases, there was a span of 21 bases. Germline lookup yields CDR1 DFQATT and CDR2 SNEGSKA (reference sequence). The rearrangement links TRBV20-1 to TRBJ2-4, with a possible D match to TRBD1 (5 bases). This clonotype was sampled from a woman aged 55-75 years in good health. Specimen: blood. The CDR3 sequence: CSARDPGRAVVGYF. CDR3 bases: TGCAGTGCTAGAGATCCGGGCAGGGCAGTCGTCGGGTACTTC.